This T cell receptor (beta chain) was found in a study of PD-1 blockade in mismatch repair-deficient tumors. This clone was recorded a few times. The CDR3 is 13 residues long. Per the germline V gene, CDR1 is LNHDA and CDR2 is SQIVND (reference sequence). The V gene lost 2 bases and the J gene lost 3 bases, with 7 bases spanning the gap. Sequencing used immunoSEQ multiplex PCR; TCRdb keeps in-frame clones, though not all of them. The repertoire consists of 95,000 to 150,000 clones, with 85% to 90% occurring once and the leading ten covering roughly 14%. V is TRBV19 and J is TRBJ1-1; D remains ambiguous. The sequence was collected from an adult with mismatch repair-deficient cancer. The material sequenced was peripheral blood, taken 44 weeks after starting pembrolizumab. CDR3: CASSIFGDTEAFF. The CDR3 nucleotides are TGTGCCAGTAGTATATTCGGGGACACTGAAGCTTTCTTT.